Each of the 25 T cell receptor beta chains below was sequenced from the same sample in a study of T cell responses to AZD1222 COVID-19 vaccine. Some clones are missing from TCRdb's copy, which holds only in-frame ones; the method was immunoSEQ multiplex PCR. The table records 200,000 or so clones, about 90% of them present only once. Here the sequenced sample was peripheral blood, taken on day 0 of MenACWY control vaccination. Every receptor here comes from an adult in good health.

J is TRBJ2-2 and V is TRBV5-1, with D possibly being TRBD1 (5 bases). V lost 4 bases, J lost 9 bases, and 10 bases lay in between. Per germline, CDR1 SGHRS and CDR2 YFSETQ. The CDR3 consists of 12 residues. The CDR3: CASSQGVRELFF. CDR3 bases: TGCGCCAGCAGCCAAGGGGTGAGGGAGCTGTTTTTT.

This sequence joins TRBV2 and TRBJ2-7, with a weak D call TRBD2 (6 bases). The CDR3 covers 18 residues. Germline assignment: CDR1 SNHLY and CDR2 FYNNEI. Trimming removed 5 bases at V and 7 bases at J, with 30 bases between. CDR3 sequence reads: CASSPTGGGSIFRKEQYF. The CDR3 DNA reads TGTGCCAGCAGTCCTACTGGGGGAGGCTCGATCTTCCGTAAGGAGCAGTACTTC. The full variable domain, with the rest looked up from reference TRBV2 and TRBJ2-7, is EPEVTQTPSHQVTQMGQEVILRCVPISNHLYFYWYRQILGQKVEFLVSFYNNEISEKSEIFDDQFSVERPDGSNFTLKIRSTKLEDSAMYFCASSPTGGGSIFRKEQYFGPGTRLTVT.

The CDR3 nucleotides are TGTGCCAGTAGTATAGTTTCTGTTCGGCACAAAAACTATGGCTACACCTTC. Protein sequence: CASSIVSVRHKNYGYTF. V and J are TRBV19 and TRBJ1-2; D unresolved. Trimming left V 1 base short and J 2 bases short, with 17 bases between. Looked up from germline, CDR1 is LNHDA and CDR2 is SQIVND (reference sequence). This CDR3 contains 17 residues.

The chain combines TRBV6-5 with TRBJ1-5; maybe TRBD1 (6 bases). This CDR3 is built from 14 residues. V gave up 6 bases and J gave up 6 bases, with 15 bases separating them. Germline CDR1 and CDR2: MNHEY and SVGAGI. CDR3 DNA: TGTGCCAGCAGGTCGGACAGTAACGGTCAGCCCCAGCATTTT. It is translated as CASRSDSNGQPQHF.

In this sample, this clone turned up once. V gene TRBV9 combines with J gene TRBJ1-1, with D perhaps TRBD1 (6 bases). The CDR3 spans 14 residues. V lost 2 bases and J 2 bases, leaving 10 bases between the germline ends. Germline V gene sequence: CDR1 SGDLS, CDR2 YYNGEE. Written as DNA, the CDR3 is TGTGCCAGCAGCGTCTCGGGGGGCAACACTGAAGCTTTCTTT. Translated, it gives CASSVSGGNTEAFF.

The chain recombines TRBV7-9 with TRBJ2-2; 12 bases are shared with TRBD2. Per germline, CDR1 SEHNR and CDR2 FQNEAQ (reference sequence). V gave up 5 bases and J gave up 7 bases; unmatched junction bases: 5. CDR3 length: 15 amino acids. The CDR3 DNA is TGTGCCAGCAGCCGGACTAGCGGGGTGCACGGGGAGCTGTTTTTT. The encoded protein is CASSRTSGVHGELFF.

J is TRBJ1-1 and V is TRBV6-5, with a tentative D call TRBD1 (6 bases). V was cut by 6 bases and J by 7 bases, with 18 bases left in between. Germline assignment: CDR1 MNHEY and CDR2 SVGAGI. This CDR3 has 14 residues. CDR3 DNA: TGTGCCAGCAGCACTATATTAAGACAGGTTGAAGCTTTCTTT. Its translation is CASSTILRQVEAFF.

This clone was counted a few times. The chain couples TRBV7-9 to TRBJ2-7, with D uncertain. This CDR3 is built from 14 residues. V lost 5 bases, J lost 4 bases, and 15 bases lay in between. The germline V gene encodes CDR1 SEHNR and CDR2 FQNEAQ (reference sequence). CDR3 amino acids: CASSDTTTEYEQYF. In DNA, the CDR3 is TGTGCCAGCAGCGATACCACGACGGAATACGAGCAGTACTTC.

This clone was observed a single time. This chain joins TRBV12-3 or TRBV12-4 and TRBJ2-5; D remains ambiguous. Trimming removed 3 bases from V and 2 bases from J, with 4 bases in between. The CDR3 has 12 amino acids. CDR3 coding DNA: TGTGCCAGCAGTTTCCCGCAAGAGACCCAGTACTTC. Translated, it gives CASSFPQETQYF.

The chain uses TRBV7-3 and TRBJ2-5; D call uncertain. V was clipped by 1 base and J by 4 bases, with 7 bases between them. CDR1 and CDR2 from the germline V gene are SGHTA and FQGTGA. CDR3 length: 13 amino acids. The CDR3: CASSLRPAETQYF. In nucleotides, the CDR3 is TGTGCCAGCAGCTTAAGACCCGCAGAGACCCAGTACTTC. The whole variable domain, filled in from reference TRBV7-3 and TRBJ2-5, reads GAGVSQTPSNKVTEKGKYVELRCDPISGHTALYWYRQSLGQGPEFLIYFQGTGAADDSGLPNDRFFAVRPEGSVSTLKIQRTERGDSAVYLCASSLRPAETQYFGPGTRLLVL.

This clone was found once. This rearrangement joins TRBV6-1 to TRBJ2-5, with D tentatively TRBD2 (5 bases). V was cut by 2 bases and J by 2 bases, with 9 bases left in between. This CDR3 comprises 14 residues. Germline CDR1 and CDR2: MNHNS and SASEGT. CDR3 in amino acids: CASSERRLQETQYF. DNA of the CDR3: TGTGCCAGCAGTGAAAGGAGGTTGCAAGAGACCCAGTACTTC.

The chain combines TRBV7-3 with TRBJ1-3; D gene unclear. The CDR3 is 15 amino acids. CDR1 is SGHTA, CDR2 FQGTGA, per germline. V lost 5 bases to trimming and J lost 1 base, with 12 bases between them. The DNA of the CDR3 is TGTGCCAGCAGCCCCGGTCCCGAGTCTGGAAACACCATATATTTT. This sequence encodes CASSPGPESGNTIYF.

The chain recombines TRBV6-9 with TRBJ2-7, with TRBD1 as a possible D gene (6 bases). Per germline, CDR1 MNHGY and CDR2 SVAAGI. Between the trimmed V and J ends, which lost 11 bases and 1 base, there was a span of 18 bases. The CDR3 is 14 residues long. The CDR3 spells CARARGTASYEQYF. The DNA of the CDR3 is TGTGCCCGGGCTAGGGGGACGGCATCCTACGAGCAGTACTTC.

The genes are TRBV5-6 and TRBJ2-7; 7 nucleotides agree with TRBD2. This CDR3 has 15 amino acids. V was clipped by 0 bases and J by 2 bases; unmatched bases: 5. Germline CDR1 is SGHDT and CDR2 is YYEEEE. CDR3 sequence reads: CASSLVGAGPYEQYF. The CDR3 DNA reads as TGTGCCAGCAGCTTGGTAGGAGCGGGGCCCTACGAGCAGTACTTC.

The chain recombines TRBV19 with TRBJ1-1; possibly TRBD1 for D (5 bases). Germline V gene sequence: CDR1 LNHDA, CDR2 SQIVND (reference sequence). This CDR3 comprises 13 residues. V dropped 3 bases and J dropped 5 bases, with 10 bases sitting between them. The CDR3 here is CASSIQGRTEAFF. The CDR3 DNA reads TGTGCCAGTAGTATCCAGGGTCGGACTGAAGCTTTCTTT.

The rearrangement joins TRBV27 to TRBJ2-3; 7 nucleotides agree with TRBD2. The CDR3 runs 14 residues. J lost 4 bases, V lost 4 bases, and 5 bases had no gene match. Germline V gives CDR1 MNHEY, CDR2 SMNVEV (reference sequence). The CDR3 loop reads CASSWRGGSDTQYF. CDR3 DNA: TGTGCCAGCAGTTGGCGGGGAGGGTCAGATACGCAGTATTTT.

The chain is built from TRBV9 and TRBJ1-1, with TRBD1 as a possible D gene (5 bases). This CDR3 has 15 residues. Germline CDR1 reads SGDLS; CDR2 reads YYNGEE. V lost 0 bases to trimming and J lost 1 base, with 10 bases between them. CDR3 sequence (DNA): TGTGCCAGCAGCGTAGTATCGGGGGGGAACACTGAAGCTTTCTTT. Protein product: CASSVVSGGNTEAFF.

The chain uses TRBV7-2 and TRBJ2-3; D is unclear. Germline V lookup: CDR1 SGHTA, CDR2 FQGNSA. V was trimmed by 1 base and J by 3 bases, leaving 5 bases between them. This CDR3 spans 13 amino acids. The CDR3 loop reads CASSLVGTDTQYF. DNA of the CDR3: TGTGCCAGCAGCTTAGTCGGGACAGATACGCAGTATTTT. The variable domain in full, completed from reference TRBV7-2 and TRBJ2-3, reads GAGVSQSPSNKVTEKGKDVELRCDPISGHTALYWYRQSLGQGLEFLIYFQGNSAPDKSGLPSDRFSAERTGGSVSTLTIQRTQQEDSAVYLCASSLVGTDTQYFGPGTRLTVL.

The rearrangement links TRBV6-5 to TRBJ2-2; D perhaps matches TRBD1 (6 bases). This CDR3 has 14 residues. V was trimmed by 2 bases and J by 5 bases, leaving 9 bases between them. The germline V gene has CDR1 MNHEY and CDR2 SVGAGI. CDR3 amino acids: CASSYRGFTGELFF. For the CDR3, the DNA is TGTGCCAGCAGTTACAGGGGGTTTACCGGGGAGCTGTTTTTT.

V gene TRBV10-3 combines with J gene TRBJ2-2; the match to TRBD1 covers 9 bases. The length of the CDR3 is 16 residues. After removal of 4 bases from V and 2 bases from J, the junction contained 5 bases not matched to a gene. Looked up from germline, CDR1 is ENHRY and CDR2 is SYGVKD. The CDR3 DNA reads as TGTGCCATCAGTGGGGGACAGGGCCGTAACACCGGGGAGCTGTTTTTT. The encoded protein is CAISGGQGRNTGELFF.

This chain connects TRBV27 to TRBJ2-3, with D possibly called TRBD1 or TRBD2 (5 bases each). The CDR3 consists of 13 residues. CDR1 is MNHEY and CDR2 is SMNVEV in the germline V gene (reference sequence). Trimming pared 1 base from V and 3 bases from J, leaving 5 bases between. Here the CDR3 reads CASSLWGTDTQYF. The CDR3 DNA reads TGTGCCAGCAGTTTATGGGGGACAGATACGCAGTATTTT.

The gene calls are TRBV3-1 (or the pseudogene TRBV3-2) and TRBJ1-5; D unclear. Trimming stripped 5 bases from V and 2 bases from J, with 10 bases between. The CDR3 runs 14 residues. Germline CDR1 reads LGHDT; CDR2 reads YNNKEL (reference sequence). In DNA form, the CDR3 reads TGTGCCAGCAGCAAGAACGTGGGCAATCAGCCCCAGCATTTT. Encoded protein: CASSKNVGNQPQHF.

The chain carries TRBV9 and TRBJ1-2; perhaps TRBD1 as D (6 bases). V shed 3 bases and J shed 5 bases, with 26 bases lying between them. This CDR3 has 18 residues. CDR1 is SGDLS and CDR2 is YYNGEE in the germline V gene. The CDR3 is CASSGGSGVGLLGYGYTF. The CDR3 nucleotides are TGTGCCAGCAGCGGTGGGTCAGGGGTAGGATTATTGGGTTATGGCTACACCTTC.

The chain joins TRBV7-2 to TRBJ2-7, with a weak D call TRBD1 (6 bases). CDR1 and CDR2 from the germline V gene are SGHTA and FQGNSA. V gave up 0 bases and J gave up 4 bases, with 10 bases separating them. The CDR3 extends over 14 amino acids. This CDR3 is CASSLAAGEYEQYF. The DNA of the CDR3 is TGTGCCAGCAGCTTAGCTGCAGGGGAATACGAGCAGTACTTC.

The chain combines TRBV6-2 or TRBV6-3 with TRBJ2-7; TRBD1 aligns across 7 bases. V was clipped by 2 bases and J by 2 bases; unmatched bases: 6. The germline V gene encodes CDR1 MNHEY and CDR2 SVGEGT. This CDR3 spans 15 amino acids. The CDR3 DNA sequence: TGTGCCAGCAGTTACGCCAGACAGGGACCCTACGAGCAGTACTTC. Translating gives CASSYARQGPYEQYF.